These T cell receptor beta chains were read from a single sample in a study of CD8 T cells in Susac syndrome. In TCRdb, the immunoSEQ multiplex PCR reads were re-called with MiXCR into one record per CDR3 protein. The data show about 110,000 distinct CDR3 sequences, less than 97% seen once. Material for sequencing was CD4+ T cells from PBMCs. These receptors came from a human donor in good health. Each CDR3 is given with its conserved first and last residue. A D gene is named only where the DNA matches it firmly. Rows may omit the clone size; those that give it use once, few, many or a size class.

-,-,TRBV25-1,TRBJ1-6,TGTGCCAGCAGTGAAAGTGGTGAGGGGAATTCACCCCTCCACTTT,CASSESGEGNSPLHF
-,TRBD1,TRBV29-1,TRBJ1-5,TGCAGGAATCGGGGACAGAATCAGCCCCAGCATTTT,CRNRGQNQPQHF
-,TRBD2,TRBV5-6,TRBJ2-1,TGTGCCAGCAGCCTCCCCGGGACTAGGGAGCAGTTCTTC,CASSLPGTREQFF
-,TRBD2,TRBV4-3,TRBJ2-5,TGCGCCAGCAGCCACCCTGGGAGCGGGAGAAATCAAGAGACCCAGTACTTC,CASSHPGSGRNQETQYF
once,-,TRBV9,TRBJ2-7,TGTGCCAGCAGCGTAGAAGATCGCTCCTACGAGCAGTACTTC,CASSVEDRSYEQYF
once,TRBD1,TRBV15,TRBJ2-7,TGTGCCACCAGCAGTGATGACAGGGGCGAGCAGTACTTC,CATSSDDRGEQYF
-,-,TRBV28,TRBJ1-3,TGTGCCAGCACCTCTTGGAATGACTCTGGAAACACCATATATTTT,CASTSWNDSGNTIYF
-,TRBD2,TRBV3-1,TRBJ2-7,TGTGCCAGCAGCCAAGGGGCTAGCGGACTCTACGAGCAGTACTTC,CASSQGASGLYEQYF
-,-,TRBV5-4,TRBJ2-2,TGTGCCAGCAGCTTTGGACAAACGAACACCGGGGAGCTGTTTTTT,CASSFGQTNTGELFF
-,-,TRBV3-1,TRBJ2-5,TGTGCCAGCAGCCCCGATGGGGGCTTTGAGACCCAGTACTTC,CASSPDGGFETQYF
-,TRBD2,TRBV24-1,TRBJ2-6,TGTGCCACCAGTGGACTCCAACGGGAGGGGACGAGCTCTGGGGCCAACGTCCTGACTTTC,CATSGLQREGTSSGANVLTF
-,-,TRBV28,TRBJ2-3,TGTGCCAGCACCCCGACCCCAGATACGCAGTATTTT,CASTPTPDTQYF
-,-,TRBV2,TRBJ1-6,TGTGCCAGCAGTGGCCGGATGGGTAATTCACCCCTCCACTTT,CASSGRMGNSPLHF
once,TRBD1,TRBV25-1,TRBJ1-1,TGTGCCAGCAGTGCCCTAGGACAGGGCAATACTGAAGCTTTCTTT,CASSALGQGNTEAFF
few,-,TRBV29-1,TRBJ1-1,TGCAGCGTTGTGGGGGACGTGGGGCGCCCAGCTTTCTTT,CSVVGDVGRPAFF
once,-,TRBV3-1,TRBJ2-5,TGTGCCAGCAGCCAAGGAACTAGTACACAAGAGACCCAGTACTTC,CASSQGTSTQETQYF
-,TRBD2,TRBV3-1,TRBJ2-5,TGTGCCAGCAGCCATTTGGGGGGGAGCCCCCAGTACTTC,CASSHLGGSPQYF
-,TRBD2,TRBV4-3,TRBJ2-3,TGCGCCAGCAGCCAGCGACTAGCGGGAGGCAAGGATACGCAGTATTTT,CASSQRLAGGKDTQYF
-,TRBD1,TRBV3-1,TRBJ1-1,TGTGCCAGCAGCCTAAGACAGGGGGAGTCAGCTTTCTTT,CASSLRQGESAFF
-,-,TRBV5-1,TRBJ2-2,TGCGCCAGCAGCTTGGTTCAGGGCGCCGGGGAGCTGTTTTTT,CASSLVQGAGELFF
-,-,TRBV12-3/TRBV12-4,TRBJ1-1,TGTGCCAGCAGTTTAAGCTGGGGTCTGAACACTGAAGCTTTCTTT,CASSLSWGLNTEAFF
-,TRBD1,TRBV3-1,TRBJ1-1,TGTGCCAGCAGCCATCGACAGGGGCTAGGGACTGAAGCTTTCTTT,CASSHRQGLGTEAFF
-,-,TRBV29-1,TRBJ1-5,TGCAGCGTTGAAGGGCTTTATTTAACAGAAAAAGTGGGGAATTTCGGCAATCAGCCCCAGCATTTT,CSVEGLYLTEKVGNFGNQPQHF
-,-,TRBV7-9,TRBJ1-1,TGTGCCAGCGCCGGGCAGCAGGGAGGCACTGAAGCTTTCTTT,CASAGQQGGTEAFF
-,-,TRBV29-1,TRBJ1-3,TGCAGCGTTGCACAGACCACCTCTGGAAACACCATATATTTT,CSVAQTTSGNTIYF
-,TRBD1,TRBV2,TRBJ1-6,TGTGCCAGCAGTGTCGGGACAGATAATTCACCCCTCCACTTT,CASSVGTDNSPLHF
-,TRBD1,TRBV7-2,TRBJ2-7,TGTGCCAGCAGCGCGGACAGGGGTCAGGGTCGCGAGCAGTACTTC,CASSADRGQGREQYF
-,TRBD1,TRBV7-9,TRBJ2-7,TGTGCCAGCAGCTTAGATCTGGGACAGGGGGCGAAAGAGCAGTACTTC,CASSLDLGQGAKEQYF
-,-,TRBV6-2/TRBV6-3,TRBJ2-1,TGTGCCAGCAGTTACTGGGGCGGAGGGCCTAAGGAGCAGTTCTTC,CASSYWGGGPKEQFF
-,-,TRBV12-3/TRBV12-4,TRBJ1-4,TGTGCCAGCCGGCCGCCCGGGGTGAAGGAAAAACTGTTTTTT,CASRPPGVKEKLFF
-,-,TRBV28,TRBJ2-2,TGTGCCAGCACCGTGACCGGGGAGCTGTTTTTT,CASTVTGELFF
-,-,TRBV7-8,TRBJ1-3,TGTGCCAGCAGCTCACGGGTCGTTGGAAACACCATATATTTT,CASSSRVVGNTIYF
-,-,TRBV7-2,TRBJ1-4,TGTGCCAGCAGCTCCCTGGGCGAGGAAAAACTGTTTTTT,CASSSLGEEKLFF
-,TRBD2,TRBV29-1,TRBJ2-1,TGCAGCGTTGAAAGGGCTAGCGGGAGTATTTACAATGAGCAGTTCTTC,CSVERASGSIYNEQFF
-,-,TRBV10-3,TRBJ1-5,TGTGCCATCAGTGAGGGGGAGTTGTGGCCCCAGCATTTT,CAISEGELWPQHF
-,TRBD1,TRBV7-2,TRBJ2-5,TGTGCCAGCAGCTCGGGACAGGGGAGCGAAGAGACCCAGTACTTC,CASSSGQGSEETQYF
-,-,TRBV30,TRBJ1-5,TGTGCCTGGAGCGGGACACCAATCCACCAGCCCCAACATTTT,CAWSGTPIHQPQHF
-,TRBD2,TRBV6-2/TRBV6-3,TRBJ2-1,TGTGCCAGCAGTTACCGTACTAGCGGGAGGGGTGACGCTTCCTACAATGAGCAGTTCTTC,CASSYRTSGRGDASYNEQFF
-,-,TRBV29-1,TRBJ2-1,TGCAGCGTGGGGGAGGCAGGAAGGGGTAATGAGCAGTTCTTC,CSVGEAGRGNEQFF
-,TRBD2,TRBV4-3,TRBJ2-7,TGCGCCAGCAGCCAAGAGGGCGCTAGCGGGAGATCGGTTCCCTACGAGCAGTACTTC,CASSQEGASGRSVPYEQYF
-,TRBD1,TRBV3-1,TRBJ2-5,TGTGCCAGCAGCCTCCGGGACAGGGGCCCTGGGGAGTACTTC,CASSLRDRGPGEYF
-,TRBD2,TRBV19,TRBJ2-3,TGTGCCACCAGGGAAGTGGCGGGAGTTGGCGATACGCAGTATTTT,CATREVAGVGDTQYF
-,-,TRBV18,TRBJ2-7,TGTGCCAGCTCAACCGGGACTGACTACGAGCAGTACTTC,CASSTGTDYEQYF
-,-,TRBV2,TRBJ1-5,TGTGCCAGCAGGGGGGGACGAGCGGGGGATCAGCCCCAGCATTTT,CASRGGRAGDQPQHF
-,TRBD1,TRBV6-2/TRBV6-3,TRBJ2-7,TGTGCCAGCAGCTTACTGACAGGGGCCGAGCAGTACTTC,CASSLLTGAEQYF
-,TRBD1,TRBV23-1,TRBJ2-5,TGCGCCAGCAGTCAAGTAGTGGGACAGAAAGAGACCCAGTACTTC,CASSQVVGQKETQYF
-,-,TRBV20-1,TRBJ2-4,TGCAGTGCTAGAGAGGGCGAGGCCAAAAACATTCAGTACTTC,CSAREGEAKNIQYF
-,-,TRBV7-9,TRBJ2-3,TGTGCCAGCAGCCCAAAGAGGAGGTACACAGATACGCAGTATTTT,CASSPKRRYTDTQYF
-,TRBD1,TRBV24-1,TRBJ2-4,TGTGCCACCAGTGATTTTCGACAGGGTAGGAACATTCAGTACTTC,CATSDFRQGRNIQYF
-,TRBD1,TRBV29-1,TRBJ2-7,TGCAGCGTTGCGGGACAGAGAGGAACCTACGAGCAGTACTTC,CSVAGQRGTYEQYF
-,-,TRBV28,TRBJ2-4,TGTGCCAGCAGTTTGGTACAGGGCGAAAACATTCAGTACTTC,CASSLVQGENIQYF
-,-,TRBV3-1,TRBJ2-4,TGTGCCAGCAGTCGAAGGGAGGCGGAAAACATTCAGTACTTC,CASSRREAENIQYF
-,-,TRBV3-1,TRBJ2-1,TGTGCCAGCAGCCACGGGAGCTCCTACAATGAGCAGTTCTTC,CASSHGSSYNEQFF